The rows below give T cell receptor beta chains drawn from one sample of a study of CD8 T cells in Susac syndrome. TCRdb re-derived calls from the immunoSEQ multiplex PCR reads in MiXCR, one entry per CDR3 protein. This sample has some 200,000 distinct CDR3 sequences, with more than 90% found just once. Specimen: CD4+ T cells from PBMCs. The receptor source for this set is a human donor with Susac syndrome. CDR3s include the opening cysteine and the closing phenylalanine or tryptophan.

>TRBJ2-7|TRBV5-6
CASSLLTGGLEYF
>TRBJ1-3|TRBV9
CASSVGPRTVSGNTIYF
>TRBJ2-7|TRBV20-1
CSASVPGHSYEQYF
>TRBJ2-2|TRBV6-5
CASSYSTLAYHTGELFF
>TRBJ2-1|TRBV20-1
CSAASGGGNEQFF
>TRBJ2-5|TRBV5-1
CASSEGPSGQETQYF
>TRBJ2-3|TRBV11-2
CASSSTSGGGTDTQYF
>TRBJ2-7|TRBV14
CASSQDLAPNEQYF
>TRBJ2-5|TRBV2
CASGWGGGWETQYF
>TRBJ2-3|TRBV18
CASSPKRGSTDTQYF
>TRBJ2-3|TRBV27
CASLNPGEGDTQYF
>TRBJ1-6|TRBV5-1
CASSEESSYNSPLHF
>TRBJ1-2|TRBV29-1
CSVTVTGGYTF